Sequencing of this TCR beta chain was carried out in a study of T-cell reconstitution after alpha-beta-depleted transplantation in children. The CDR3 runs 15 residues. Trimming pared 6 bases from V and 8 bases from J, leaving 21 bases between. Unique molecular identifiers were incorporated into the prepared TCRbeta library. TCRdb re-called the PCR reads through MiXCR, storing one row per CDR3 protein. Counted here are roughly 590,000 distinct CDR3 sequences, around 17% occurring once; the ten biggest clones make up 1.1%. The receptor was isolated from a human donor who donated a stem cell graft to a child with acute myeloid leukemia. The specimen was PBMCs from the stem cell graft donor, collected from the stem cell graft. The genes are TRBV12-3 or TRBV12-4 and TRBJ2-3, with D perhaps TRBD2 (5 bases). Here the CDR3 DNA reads TGTGCCAGCAGCCTGGAGGATCATAGTGAGGGTACGCAGTATTTT. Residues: CASSLEDHSEGTQYF.